A selection of T cell receptor beta chains follows, all from one sample in a study of shared clonotypes between healthy human individuals. Using immunoSEQ multiplex PCR, the repertoire was profiled, and TCRdb retains in-frame clones only, with some absent. The table lists about 2.4 million clones, 93% of them singletons. Sequencing used naive CD4+ T cells from PBMCs. The origin of the receptors is a man younger than 35 in good health. Some clones in this sample may be carry-over from other donors' samples. Each CDR3 is given with its conserved first and last residue. A D gene is named only where the DNA matches it firmly. Size values are once, few and many counts, or a class for expanded clones, and some rows have none.

TRBV5-8	NA	NA	TRBJ2-3	TGTGCCAGCAGCTTGGGTAGGAGCACAGATACGCAGTATTTT	CASSLGRSTDTQYF
TRBV28	NA	few	TRBJ1-2	TGTGCCAGCAGTTTATACGAAAACAGGGATGGCTACACCTTC	CASSLYENRDGYTF
TRBV27	NA	NA	TRBJ2-7	TGTGCCAGCAGTTTATTCAATTCGGGTGATGGCGAGCAGTACTTC	CASSLFNSGDGEQYF
TRBV5-1	NA	once	TRBJ2-5	TGCGCCAGCAGCTTGGGAAGCTGGGCAGAGACCCAGTACTTC	CASSLGSWAETQYF
TRBV5-1	TRBD1	few	TRBJ1-5	TGCGCCAGCAGCACAGGACAGGGCCAGCCCCAGCATTTT	CASSTGQGQPQHF
TRBV6-1	NA	NA	TRBJ2-5	TGTGCCAGCAGTTTGGACGGAGGGGAGACCCAGTACTTC	CASSLDGGETQYF
TRBV7-3	NA	NA	TRBJ2-7	TGTGCCAGCAGCTTACGGGGTGGCTACGAGCAGTACTTC	CASSLRGGYEQYF
TRBV5-8	NA	NA	TRBJ2-7	TGTGCCAGCAGCTTGGAAATAGGCAGCCCTACCTACGAGCAGTACTTC	CASSLEIGSPTYEQYF
TRBV19	TRBD2	NA	TRBJ2-3	TGTGCCAGTAGGGCTAGCGGGATAGATACGCAGTATTTT	CASRASGIDTQYF
TRBV7-9	NA	once	TRBJ2-3	TGTGCCAGCAGCTTAGGGCAGTTAAGCGCAGATACGCAGTATTTT	CASSLGQLSADTQYF
TRBV4-1	NA	once	TRBJ2-7	TGCGCCAGCAGCCAAGGACTAGCCTACGAGCAGTACTTC	CASSQGLAYEQYF